The rows below give T cell receptor beta chains drawn from one sample of a study of naive and memory T cell subsets. TCRdb called the UMI-ligation and nested PCR reads again in MiXCR, with one record for every CDR3 protein. This table holds about 85,000 distinct CDR3 sequences, around 13% found once. Sequencing was carried out using central memory CD4+ T cells from blood. Receptors were obtained from a human donor in good health. The CDR3 runs from the conserved cysteine through the conserved F or W. A D gene is named only where the DNA matches it firmly. Not every row has a clone size; where given, it reads once, few, many or a size class.

TRBD2 | TRBJ2-1 | TRBV29-1 | few | TGCAGCGCGGGGGGGAATGAGCAGTTCTTC | CSAGGNEQFF
. | TRBJ1-4 | TRBV20-1 | few | TGCAGTGCTAGGGATCTCCGGGGGGATGAAAAACTGTTTTTT | CSARDLRGDEKLFF
. | TRBJ2-2 | TRBV6-6 | . | TGTGCCAGCATCCAAGGAGGGCCTGGCACCGGGGAGCTGTTTTTT | CASIQGGPGTGELFF
TRBD2 | TRBJ2-1 | TRBV11-2 | . | TGTGCCAGCAGACAACTAGCGGTGAATTCCTACAATGAGCAGTTCTTC | CASRQLAVNSYNEQFF
. | TRBJ2-6 | TRBV18 | . | TGTGCCAGCTCACCACGAGAGTTCTCTGGGGCCAACGTCCTGACTTTC | CASSPREFSGANVLTF
. | TRBJ1-4 | TRBV21-1 | . | TGTGCCAGCAGCCCCAAATTTTGGGGGGCCCTGCAACTAACCGCTAATGAAAAACTGTTTTTT | CASSPKFWGALQLTANEKLFF
. | TRBJ2-1 | TRBV20-1 | . | TGCAGTGCTAAGAACCCGAATGGGTACAATGAGCAGTTCTTC | CSAKNPNGYNEQFF
. | TRBJ2-1 | TRBV19 | many | TGTGCCAGTACCCCCTTCGGGTACAATGAGCAGTTCTTC | CASTPFGYNEQFF
TRBD2 | TRBJ2-2 | TRBV6-1 | many | TGTGCCAGCAAGGCTAGCGGGAGGTCATGGACCGGGGAGCTGTTTTTT | CASKASGRSWTGELFF
. | TRBJ2-2 | TRBV7-2 | many | TGTGCCAGCAGCTCGGGACCTTACACCGGGGAGCTGTTTTTT | CASSSGPYTGELFF
. | TRBJ2-7 | TRBV5-1 | few | TGCGCCAGCAGCTTGGGGGACAAAGGGTACGAGCAGTACTTC | CASSLGDKGYEQYF
TRBD2 | TRBJ2-7 | TRBV12-3/TRBV12-4 | . | TGTGCCAGCAGACCCGAGGATAGCGGGACCTACGAGCAGTACTTC | CASRPEDSGTYEQYF
TRBD1 | TRBJ2-1 | TRBV7-2 | many | TGTGCCAGCAGCTCGGGACAGGCGTTCTACAATGAGCAGTTCTTC | CASSSGQAFYNEQFF
TRBD1 | TRBJ1-2 | TRBV18 | . | TGTGCCAGCTCACCCTTACAGGGGGAGCACTATGGCTACACCTTC | CASSPLQGEHYGYTF
TRBD2 | TRBJ2-3 | TRBV12-3/TRBV12-4 | many | TGTGCCAGCAGTTTAGGGACTAGCGGGAGAACAGATACGCAGTATTTT | CASSLGTSGRTDTQYF
. | TRBJ2-5 | TRBV7-2 | few | TGTGCCAGCAGCTTTATGGCGGGGCTTAGCCAAGAGACCCAGTACTTC | CASSFMAGLSQETQYF
. | TRBJ2-5 | TRBV5-4 | . | TGTGCCAGCAGGAGGACGTACCAAGAGACCCAGTACTTC | CASRRTYQETQYF
TRBD1 | TRBJ1-2 | TRBV13 | few | TGTGCCAGCAGCTTTTCAGGGGGCGTAACTTATGGCTACACCTTC | CASSFSGGVTYGYTF
. | TRBJ1-5 | TRBV19 | few | TGTGCCAGTAGTCAACAATACAATCAGCCCCAGCATTTT | CASSQQYNQPQHF
. | TRBJ2-2 | TRBV6-5 | many | TGTGCCAGCAGTTACAGGCTCCCCGGGGAGCTGTTTTTT | CASSYRLPGELFF
. | TRBJ1-2 | TRBV4-1 | few | TGCGCCAGCAGCCTTACCCTGACTGCTAACTATGGCTACACCTTC | CASSLTLTANYGYTF
. | TRBJ1-2 | TRBV3-1 | few | TGTGCCAGCAGCCAAGGGGCCCGGGGTGGCTACACCTTC | CASSQGARGGYTF
. | TRBJ2-5 | TRBV5-1 | . | TGCGCCAGCAGCTTGGCTGGTCGGGAATACCAAGAGACCCAGTACTTC | CASSLAGREYQETQYF
. | TRBJ2-7 | TRBV6-5 | . | TGTGCCAGCAGCCGTCTCGTCGAGCGGTACGAGCAGTACTTC | CASSRLVERYEQYF
. | TRBJ1-5 | TRBV30 | . | TGTGCCTGGAGTGGACAGGCGGATCAGCCCCAGCATTTT | CAWSGQADQPQHF
TRBD2 | TRBJ2-1 | TRBV10-1 | many | TGCGCCAGCAGTGAGTCAGGATCGCGACGTGACGGGCGTAGCGGGCCCTACAATGAGCAGTTCTTC | CASSESGSRRDGRSGPYNEQFF
. | TRBJ2-3 | TRBV7-2 | medium-sized | TGTGCCAGCAGCTTCGGGGTAGCACAAACAGATACGCAGTATTTT | CASSFGVAQTDTQYF
. | TRBJ2-7 | TRBV2 | many | TGTGCCAGCAGTGAACAGGGACCCTACGAGCAGTACTTC | CASSEQGPYEQYF
. | TRBJ2-1 | TRBV7-9 | . | TGTGCCAGCAGCGAGGACGGATACAATGAGCAGTTCTTC | CASSEDGYNEQFF
TRBD2 | TRBJ2-3 | TRBV28 | many | TGTGCCAGCAGTTTCGGCTCTAGCGGGAGTTTGGGAGATACGCAGTATTTT | CASSFGSSGSLGDTQYF
TRBD2 | TRBJ2-1 | TRBV5-1 | . | TGCGCCAGCAGCTTGGCTTGGTCAGGCGGGAGAGATGAGCAGTTCTTC | CASSLAWSGGRDEQFF
. | TRBJ1-4 | TRBV28 | . | TGTGCCAGCAGTTCTATGGGGGGGCTGGCTAATGAAAAACTGTTTTTT | CASSSMGGLANEKLFF
. | TRBJ2-7 | TRBV20-1 | many | TGCAGTGCTAGAGATTCGGCGACCCGCGAGCAGTACTTC | CSARDSATREQYF
TRBD1 | TRBJ2-6 | TRBV25-1 | . | TGTGCCAGCAGAGGACAGGCTTACTCTGGGGCCAACGTCCTGACTTTC | CASRGQAYSGANVLTF
. | TRBJ1-3 | TRBV12-3/TRBV12-4 | . | TGTGCCAGCAGTTTATGGGAGGTTGTGTGGGAGGGTCCTCCGCGCTCTGGAAACACCATATATTTT | CASSLWEVVWEGPPRSGNTIYF
. | TRBJ2-2 | TRBV11-2 | few | TGTGCCAGCAGCTATAGTACGAACACCGGGGAGCTGTTTTTT | CASSYSTNTGELFF
TRBD2 | TRBJ2-2 | TRBV5-1 | few | TGCGCCAGCAGCCCAGGGACTAGCGGAGAGAGGGAGCTGTTTTTT | CASSPGTSGERELFF
TRBD1 | TRBJ1-4 | TRBV20-1 | . | TGCAGTGCTAGAGATAGTGGGACAGCGTATAATGAAAAACTGTTTTTT | CSARDSGTAYNEKLFF
TRBD1 | TRBJ1-5 | TRBV7-2 | few | TGTGCCAGCAGCTTAAGGGACAGACAAAATCAGCCCCAGCATTTT | CASSLRDRQNQPQHF
. | TRBJ1-2 | TRBV3-1 | . | TGTGCCAGCAGCCAAGCTGACAGAAACTATGGCTACACCTTC | CASSQADRNYGYTF
. | TRBJ1-5 | TRBV29-1 | . | TGCAGCGTTGGGCACTTTCCGAGGGAGCCCCAGCATTTT | CSVGHFPREPQHF
. | TRBJ2-3 | TRBV28 | many | TGTGCCAGCAGTCGAGTGGGTGTAGTTAGAGATACGCAGTATTTT | CASSRVGVVRDTQYF
. | TRBJ2-3 | TRBV20-1 | . | TGCAGTGCTAGTCTGGAAGATACGCAGTATTTT | CSASLEDTQYF
. | TRBJ2-3 | TRBV27 | few | TGTGCCAGCAGTTTATCCGAACTAGATACGCAGTATTTT | CASSLSELDTQYF
TRBD2 | TRBJ2-7 | TRBV11-2 | . | TGTGCCAGCAGCTTCGGGGGGGCTTTACAGGTCTCCTACGAGCAGTACTTC | CASSFGGALQVSYEQYF
. | TRBJ2-5 | TRBV5-1 | few | TGCGCCAGCAGCTTGGCCGCGGCAGGGGGGCAAGAGACCCAGTACTTC | CASSLAAAGGQETQYF
. | TRBJ2-2 | TRBV6-1 | . | TGTGCCAGCAGTCCGCCGGGCACCGGGGAGCTGTTTTTT | CASSPPGTGELFF
TRBD1 | TRBJ1-6 | TRBV3-1 | few | TGTGCCAGCAGCCACAAGGGACAGGGTCTCTCACCCCTCCACTTT | CASSHKGQGLSPLHF
TRBD1 | TRBJ2-1 | TRBV27 | . | TGTGCCAGCAGTTTGGAGGGGACAGGCTACAATGAGCAGTTCTTC | CASSLEGTGYNEQFF
. | TRBJ2-5 | TRBV3-1 | . | TGTGCCAGCAGCCAAGCCGCGGACCCGTCAGGCACCCAGTACTTC | CASSQAADPSGTQYF